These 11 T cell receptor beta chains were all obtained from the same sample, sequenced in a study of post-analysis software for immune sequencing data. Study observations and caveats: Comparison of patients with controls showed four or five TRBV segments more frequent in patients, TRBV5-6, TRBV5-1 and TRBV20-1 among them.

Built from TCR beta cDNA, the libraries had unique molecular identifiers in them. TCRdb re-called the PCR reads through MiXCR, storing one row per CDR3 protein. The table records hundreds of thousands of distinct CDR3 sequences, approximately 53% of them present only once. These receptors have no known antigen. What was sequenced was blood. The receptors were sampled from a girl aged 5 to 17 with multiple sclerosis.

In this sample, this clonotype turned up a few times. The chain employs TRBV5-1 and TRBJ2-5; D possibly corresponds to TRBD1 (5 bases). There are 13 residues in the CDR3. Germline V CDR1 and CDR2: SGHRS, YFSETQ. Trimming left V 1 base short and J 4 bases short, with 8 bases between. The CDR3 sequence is CASSLRGSETQYF. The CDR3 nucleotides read TGCGCCAGCAGCTTGAGGGGCTCAGAGACCCAGTACTTC.

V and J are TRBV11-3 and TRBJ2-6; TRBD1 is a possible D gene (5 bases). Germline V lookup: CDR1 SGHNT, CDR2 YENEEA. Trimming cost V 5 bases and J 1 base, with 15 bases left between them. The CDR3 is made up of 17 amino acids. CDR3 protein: CASSTGDSGSGANVLTF. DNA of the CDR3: TGTGCCAGCAGCACCGGTGACTCAGGGTCTGGGGCCAACGTCCTGACTTTC.

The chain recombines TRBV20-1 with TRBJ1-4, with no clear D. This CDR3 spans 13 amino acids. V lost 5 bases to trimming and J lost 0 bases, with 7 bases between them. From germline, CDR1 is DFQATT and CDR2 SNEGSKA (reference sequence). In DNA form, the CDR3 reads TGCAGTGCTGTAGAGGCAACTAATGAAAAACTGTTTTTT. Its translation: CSAVEATNEKLFF.

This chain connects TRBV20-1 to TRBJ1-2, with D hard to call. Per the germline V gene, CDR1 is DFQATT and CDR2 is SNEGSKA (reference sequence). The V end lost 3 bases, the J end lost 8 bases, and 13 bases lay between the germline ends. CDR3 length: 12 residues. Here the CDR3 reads CSARTPSGGYTF. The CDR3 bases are TGCAGTGCTAGGACACCAAGTGGGGGCTACACCTTC.

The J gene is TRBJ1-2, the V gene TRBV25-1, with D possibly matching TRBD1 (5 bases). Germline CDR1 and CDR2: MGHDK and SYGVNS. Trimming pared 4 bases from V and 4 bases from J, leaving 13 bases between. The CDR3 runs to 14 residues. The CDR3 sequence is CASSVWGDVYGYTF. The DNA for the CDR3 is TGTGCCAGCAGTGTTTGGGGGGATGTCTATGGCTACACCTTC.

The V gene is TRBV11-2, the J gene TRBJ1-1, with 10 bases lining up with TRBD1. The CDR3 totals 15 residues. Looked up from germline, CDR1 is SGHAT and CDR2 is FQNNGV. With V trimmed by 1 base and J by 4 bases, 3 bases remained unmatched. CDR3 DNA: TGTGCCAGCAGCTTAGGGACAGGGGGAGGCACTGAAGCTTTCTTT. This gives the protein CASSLGTGGGTEAFF.

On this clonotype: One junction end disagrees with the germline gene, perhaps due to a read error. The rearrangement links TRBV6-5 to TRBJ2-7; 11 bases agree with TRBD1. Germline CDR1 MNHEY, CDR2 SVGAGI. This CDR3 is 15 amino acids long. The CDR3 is CASTRDRGNTYEQYF. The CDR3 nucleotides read TGCGCCAGCACCAGGGACAGGGGGAACACCTACGAGCAGTACTTC.

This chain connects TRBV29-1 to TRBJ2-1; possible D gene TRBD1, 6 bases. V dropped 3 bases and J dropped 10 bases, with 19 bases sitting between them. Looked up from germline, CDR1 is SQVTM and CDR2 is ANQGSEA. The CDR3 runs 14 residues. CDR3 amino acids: CSVDIRLGTGEQFF. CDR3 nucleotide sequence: TGCAGCGTTGATATACGGCTGGGTACAGGGGAGCAGTTCTTC.

CDR3 loop: CSAREGRQKTNSPLHF. The CDR3 nucleotides are TGCAGTGCTAGAGAGGGGCGACAGAAGACTAATTCACCCCTCCACTTT. This chain joins TRBV20-1 and TRBJ1-6; a possible D gene is TRBD1 (5 bases). Germline CDR1 and CDR2: DFQATT and SNEGSKA (reference sequence). This CDR3 has 16 amino acids. V lost 0 bases and J 6 bases, leaving 15 bases between the germline ends.

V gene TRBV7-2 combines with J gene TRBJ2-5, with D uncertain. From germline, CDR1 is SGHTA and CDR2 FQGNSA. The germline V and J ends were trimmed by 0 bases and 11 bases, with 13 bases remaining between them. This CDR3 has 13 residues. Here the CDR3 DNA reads TGTGCCAGCAGCTTAGCGCACGACCGAGGACAGTACTTC. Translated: CASSLAHDRGQYF.

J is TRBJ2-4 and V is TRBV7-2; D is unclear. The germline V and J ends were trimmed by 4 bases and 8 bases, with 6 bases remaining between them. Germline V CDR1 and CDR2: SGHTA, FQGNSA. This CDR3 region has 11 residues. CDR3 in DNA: TGTGCCAGCAGCTCGGTGGACATTCAGTACTTC. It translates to CASSSVDIQYF.